The T cell receptor (beta chain) under discussion was sequenced for a study of CD8+ T cells in alopecia areata (dated by TCRdb to 2017 to 2018). Some background on the complete study: The treated patients, all with moderate-to-severe alopecia areata, were enrolled in an open-label pilot trial of oral tofacitinib given at 5 to 10 mg twice daily. Patients received tofacitinib for 6 to 18 months and were then followed off drug for 6 months to check for delayed response and recurrence. The study used high-throughput TCRbeta sequencing to examine T cell clonal expansion in alopecia areata, in both the C3H/HeJ mouse model and human patients. Human TCRbeta sequencing covered scalp tissue and sorted CD4+ and CD8+ peripheral blood T cells from patchy and totalis/universalis alopecia areata patients and healthy controls. Tofacitinib-treated patients had biopsies at baseline and at 4 and 24 weeks of treatment, with a later scalp biopsy in several patients. Scalp clonality was compared among normal scalp (n=4), patchy alopecia areata scalp (n=8), and alopecia totalis/universalis scalp (n=8). RNA was extracted with the PAXgene miRNA kit for fixed scalp, the miRNeasy kit for PBMCs, and the RNeasy kit for mouse skin. immunoSEQ multiplex PCR using 35 Vbeta forward primers and 13 Jbeta reverse primers was used to amplify TCRbeta CDR3 regions.

Receptors were amplified or captured by the immunoSEQ multiplex PCR assay. RNA was extracted from all samples and reverse transcribed into cDNA as template for TCR sequencing. First-strand cDNA was synthesized with SuperScript III using a 2:1 mix of oligo-dT and random hexamers. A synthetic immune receptor repertoire was used to assess amplification bias, and residual bias was removed computationally. The study's own analysis went as follows. Raw reads were preprocessed to remove errors, and CDR3 was defined by IMGT conventions from the conserved cysteine to phenylalanine. To get clonality, Shannon entropy was normalized by log2 of the number of productive unique TCRs and the result was subtracted from 1. Whether scalp clones were CD4 or CD8 was inferred by matching scalp TCRbeta sequences against CD4 and CD8 repertoires sorted from blood. Not all clones reach the TCRdb copy of this immuneACCESS table, which keeps in-frame sequences only. Checked studies attribute under half of the gap to unresolved V genes and leave the rest unexplained. Clone size and the V and J calls come from that table; the DNA yielded D and trimming. This sample is represented by 60,000 to 70,000 clones; more than 40% of them were singletons. 17% of the sample belongs to the ten largest clones.

The investigation overall reported the following: Compared with mice, TCR sequences shared between patients were less clear, possibly partly because of HLA diversity across the patient population. Scalp TCR repertoire analysis is complicated because resident alphabeta T cells in normal human skin are also sequenced, whereas mouse skin is dominated by gammadelta T cells. Compared with normal scalp, lesional scalp, particularly in alopecia totalis/universalis, had higher clonality and more expanded CD8+ clones, which suggests antigenic drive.

A note on this clone: Its cognate antigen has yet to be identified. No clone much larger than this one lies a single base away; base qualities are absent.

Explained via the paper, the time point label denotes: baseline before oral tofacitinib. Peripheral blood and lesional scalp punch biopsies were obtained from patients with alopecia areata. PBMCs were isolated by density centrifugation and stained for CD3, CD4 and CD8, and CD4+ and CD8+ T cells were sorted on a FACSAria. V is reduced by 7 bases and J by 1 base, leaving a spacing of 14 bases between them. The CDR3 has 14 amino acids, counting the end cysteine and phenylalanine. The kept DNA is CDR3 alone, 42 bases in frame from the first base. The germline V gene yields SQVTM for CDR1 and ANQGSEA for CDR2.

The receptor comes from a human donor with alopecia areata. The chain couples TRBV29-1 to TRBJ2-1; D gene: possibly TRBD2, on 5 matching bases. Here the sequenced sample was CD8+ T cells sorted from blood, taken at week 0. The nucleotide sequence is given as TGCAGCGCCGAGGGATTTCAGTCCTACAATGAGCAGTTCTTC. Translated, this gives CSAEGFQSYNEQFF.